A single sample is the source of the 30 T cell receptor beta chains below, sequenced in a study of T cells after yellow fever vaccination. In TCRdb, the 5' RACE reads were re-called with MiXCR into one record per CDR3 protein. The sample has about 340,000 distinct CDR3 sequences, 8% to 10% seen once; the top ten hold more than 15%. Sample: PBMCs, taken on the day of the first yellow fever vaccination. Receptor source: a man younger than 35 who received the YFV17D yellow fever vaccine.

This clonotype was observed a handful of times. The genes are TRBV5-1 and TRBJ2-1; D might be TRBD1 or TRBD2, each matching 5 bases. Germline-derived CDR1 and CDR2 are SGHRS and YFSETQ. The CDR3 length is 16 residues. Trimming shortened V by 3 bases and J by 4 bases, and 17 bases separated the two germline ends. This CDR3 is CASSSSVGRMYNEQFF. As DNA, the CDR3 is TGCGCCAGCAGCTCCTCAGTGGGACGGATGTACAATGAGCAGTTCTTC.

This sequence joins TRBV4-3 and TRBJ2-3; 16 nucleotides match TRBD2. CDR3 length: 16 amino acids. Germline values: CDR1 LGHNA, CDR2 YSLEER. V dropped 3 bases and J dropped 6; count of bases not matched to a gene: 3. In DNA form, the CDR3 reads TGCGCCAGCAGCCACGGGACTAGCGGGGGGGCTGATACGCAGTATTTT. This sequence encodes CASSHGTSGGADTQYF.

In this sample, this clonotype turned up a few times. This rearrangement joins TRBV18 to TRBJ2-5; no clear D. CDR1 KGHSH and CDR2 LQKENI come from the germline V gene. The CDR3 totals 13 residues. Deletions cut 5 bases from V and 4 bases from J, with 11 bases between. DNA of the CDR3: TGTGCCAGCTCAACTTCCCCAGGAGAGACCCAGTACTTC. This codes for CASSTSPGETQYF.

The chain combines TRBV10-3 with TRBJ2-5; D not certain. CDR3 length equals 12 residues. Germline V lookup: CDR1 ENHRY, CDR2 SYGVKD. Deletions cut 3 bases from V and 0 bases from J, with 2 bases between. Here the CDR3 DNA reads TGTGCCATCAGTGATAACCAAGAGACCCAGTACTTC. It codes for CAISDNQETQYF.

The chain uses TRBV28 and TRBJ1-5; possible D gene TRBD1, 5 bases. Trimming pared 3 bases from V and 6 bases from J, leaving 12 bases between. Germline V lookup: CDR1 MDHEN, CDR2 SYDVKM. The CDR3 has 14 amino acids. CDR3 nucleotides: TGTGCCAGCAGTTTGGGGGGTTTTGTTCAGCCCCAGCATTTT. Protein: CASSLGGFVQPQHF.

CDR3: CASRWTGGAYQPQHF. Here the CDR3 DNA reads TGTGCCAGCAGATGGACAGGGGGCGCGTATCAGCCCCAGCATTTT. V gene TRBV12-3 or TRBV12-4 combines with J gene TRBJ1-5; 11 nucleotides line up with TRBD1. The CDR3 has 15 residues. V was pared by 6 bases and J by 5 bases, with 6 bases of the junction left unmatched.

The rearrangement links TRBV7-8 to TRBJ2-3; D unclear. V lost 6 bases and J 5 bases, leaving 15 bases between the germline ends. The germline V gene has CDR1 SGHVS and CDR2 FQNEAQ. The CDR3 extends over 14 amino acids. The CDR3 region has the DNA TGTGCCAGCAGAACTCCCTCGCCGGGAGATACGCAGTATTTT. Translating it yields CASRTPSPGDTQYF.

A few counts support this clonotype. V usage is TRBV20-1 and J usage is TRBJ1-2, with D uncertain. CDR3 length: 13 residues. Germline values: CDR1 DFQATT, CDR2 SNEGSKA (reference sequence). Trimming shortened V by 5 bases and J by 8 bases, and 18 bases separated the two germline ends. CDR3 residues: CSASSGSPWGYTF. CDR3 DNA sequence: TGCAGTGCTTCCTCGGGGTCCCCGTGGGGCTACACCTTC.

The chain uses TRBV4-2 and TRBJ1-1; D unclear. Per germline, CDR1 LGHNA and CDR2 YNFKEQ. The length of the CDR3 is 13 residues. V lost 0 bases, J lost 4 bases, and 6 bases lay in between. The CDR3 DNA follows: TGTGCCAGCAGCCAAGAATTTCTCACTGAAGCTTTCTTT. It is translated as CASSQEFLTEAFF.

The chain uses TRBV24-1 and TRBJ2-5, with D tentatively TRBD2 (6 bases). Per the germline V gene, CDR1 is KGHDR and CDR2 is SFDVKD. V lost 9 bases, J lost 3 bases, and 13 bases lay in between. The CDR3 has 13 amino acids. The CDR3 DNA reads TGTGCCACCGCACCCCGGGGGAAAGAGACCCAGTACTTC. Translated: CATAPRGKETQYF.

This clonotype turned up a few times. The V and J genes are TRBV30 and TRBJ1-5; the D is unclear. The CDR3 contains 13 residues. The germline CDR1 and CDR2 sequences are GTSNPN and SVGIG (reference sequence). Trimming took off 3 bases at V and 5 bases at J, with 11 bases between the two ends. DNA for the CDR3: TGTGCCTGGAGCCCCGGCCGGGATCAGCCCCAGCATTTT. Translation gives CAWSPGRDQPQHF.

The chain employs TRBV5-1 and TRBJ1-2; no firm D call. V lost 6 bases, J lost 2 bases, and 8 bases lay in between. Germline V gene lookup returns CDR1 SGHRS and CDR2 YFSETQ. CDR3 size: 12 residues. CDR3 sequence: CASTDVNYGYTF. Here the CDR3 DNA reads TGCGCCAGCACGGACGTGAACTATGGCTACACCTTC. Combining the CDR3 with reference TRBV5-1 and TRBJ1-2 gives the whole variable domain KAGVTQTPRYLIKTRGQQVTLSCSPISGHRSVSWYQQTPGQGLQFLFEYFSETQRNKGNFPGRFSGRQFSNSRSEMNVSTLELGDSALYLCASTDVNYGYTFGSGTRLTVV.

This clonotype came up a few times. The genes are TRBV9 and TRBJ2-7; TRBD1 matches 7 bases. V dropped 4 bases and J dropped 8; count of bases not matched to a gene: 9. Germline V CDR1 and CDR2: SGDLS, YYNGEE. CDR3 size: 13 residues. CDR3 bases: TGTGCCAGCAGCCAAACCCGGGACAGTAAGCAGTACGTC. Translation gives CASSQTRDSKQYV.

This clonotype was counted between two and nine times. The J gene is TRBJ1-2, the V gene TRBV27; TRBD1 might be the D (5 bases). There are 17 residues in the CDR3. Deletions cut 6 bases from V and 2 bases from J, with 22 bases between. Germline V gives CDR1 MNHEY, CDR2 SMNVEV (reference sequence). CDR3 amino acids: CASRILGAVGGNYGYTF. The DNA of the CDR3 is TGTGCCAGCAGAATCCTCGGGGCCGTGGGAGGAAACTATGGCTACACCTTC.

J is TRBJ2-3 and V is TRBV29-1, with 10 bases matching TRBD2. CDR1 and CDR2 (germline): SQVTM, ANQGSEA. This CDR3 comprises 15 residues. V trimming: 6 bases; J trimming: 2 bases; junction bases outside the gene matches: 8. The CDR3 nucleotides read TGCAGCGTGCTTCTAGCGGGGGACCTCACAGATACGCAGTATTTT. Its protein is CSVLLAGDLTDTQYF.

This clonotype was found many times. The rearrangement uses TRBV12-3 or TRBV12-4 and TRBJ2-7, with TRBD1 matching over 8 bases. J gave up 12 bases and V 8 bases, and 12 bases lay outside the gene matches. The CDR3 loop spans 12 amino acids. CDR3 DNA sequence: TGTGCCAGCGGGTGGACAGGGATGAATTGGTACTTC. It yields the protein CASGWTGMNWYF.

This clonotype was detected ten times or more. The chain couples TRBV12-3 or TRBV12-4 to TRBJ1-4; a possible D gene is TRBD1 (5 bases). The length of the CDR3 is 14 residues. Trimming took 5 bases from V and 14 from J, leaving 21 bases between them. CDR3 amino acids: CASSPRPFGGTLFF. CDR3 nucleotides: TGTGCCAGCAGTCCCCGCCCCTTCGGGGGGACGCTGTTTTTT.

The chain combines TRBV9 with TRBJ2-7; no definite D call. V shed 0 bases and J shed 0 bases, with 10 bases lying between them. This CDR3 is 15 amino acids long. Per the germline V gene, CDR1 is SGDLS and CDR2 is YYNGEE. The CDR3 region is CASSVGGYSSYEQYF. The CDR3, as DNA: TGTGCCAGCAGCGTAGGAGGCTATAGCTCCTACGAGCAGTACTTC.

The gene calls are TRBV7-9 and TRBJ2-1; 7 positions agree with TRBD2. Germline values: CDR1 SEHNR, CDR2 FQNEAQ (reference sequence). There are 14 residues in the CDR3. Germline trimming cut 5 bases from V and 6 bases from J; bases unmatched to any gene: 7. Here the CDR3 DNA reads TGTGCCAGCAGCCGGCGGGGAGGGTTCAATGAGCAGTTCTTC. The encoded protein is CASSRRGGFNEQFF.

This clonotype was seen more than once but under ten times. The chain carries TRBV2 and TRBJ2-3; 8 nucleotides line up with TRBD1. J gave up 0 bases and V 7 bases, and 6 bases lay outside the gene matches. There are 15 residues in the CDR3. CDR1 and CDR2 (germline): SNHLY, FYNNEI. CDR3 DNA: TGTGCCAGCAAGTCAGACAGGGGCAGCACAGATACGCAGTATTTT. Its translation is CASKSDRGSTDTQYF.

This clonotype appeared a single time. This may come from a read error, since a much larger clone is one base off. The chain has TRBV12-3 or TRBV12-4 and TRBJ2-1; D not resolved. The CDR3 runs to 11 residues. CDR3 loop: CASSNYNERFF. The CDR3 region has the DNA TGTGCCAGCAGTAATTACAATGAGCGGTTCTTC.

Ten or more counts support this clonotype. The CDR3 protein is CASSQGGGLPEQFF. The CDR3 DNA reads as TGTGCCAGCAGCCAGGGGGGGGGGCTCCCTGAGCAGTTCTTC. This chain joins TRBV7-2 and TRBJ2-1; TRBD1 or TRBD2 may be the D gene (7 bases each). CDR1 is SGHTA, CDR2 FQGNSA, per germline. The CDR3 runs to 14 residues. Trimming removed 5 bases at V and 9 bases at J, with 17 bases between.

The chain uses TRBV14 and TRBJ2-1; the match to TRBD1 covers 11 bases. The V gene's germline CDR1 is SGHDN and CDR2 FVKESK. V trimming: 2 bases; J trimming: 10 bases; junction bases outside the gene matches: 13. The CDR3 contains 17 residues. The CDR3 here is CASSQHVGTGGLEEQFF. CDR3 DNA sequence: TGTGCCAGCAGCCAACATGTTGGGACAGGGGGACTAGAGGAGCAGTTCTTC.

CDR3 sequence reads: CASSGGDIQYF. The CDR3 DNA sequence: TGTGCCAGCAGCGGGGGGGACATTCAGTACTTC. V is TRBV9 and J is TRBJ2-4, with D tentatively TRBD2 (6 bases). This CDR3 has 11 amino acids. CDR1 is SGDLS, CDR2 YYNGEE, per germline. The germline V and J ends were trimmed by 3 bases and 8 bases, with 6 bases remaining between them. The full variable domain, with the rest looked up from reference TRBV9 and TRBJ2-4, is DSGVTQTPKHLITATGQRVTLRCSPRSGDLSVYWYQQSLDQGLQFLIQYYNGEERAKGNILERFSAQQFPDLHSELNLSSLELGDSALYFCASSGGDIQYFGAGTRLSVL.

This clonotype showed up many times. The chain couples TRBV6-5 to TRBJ2-2, with D possibly matching TRBD2 (5 bases). V shed 4 bases and J shed 6 bases, with 12 bases lying between them. The CDR3 length is 14 residues. Germline CDR1 MNHEY, CDR2 SVGAGI. CDR3 coding DNA: TGTGCCAGCAGTTCCTTCCCCGGGGCCGGGGAGCTGTTTTTT. As protein: CASSSFPGAGELFF.

The V call is TRBV10-3, the J call TRBJ2-2, with TRBD1 identical over 10 bases. The CDR3 has 15 residues. The V segment lost 6 bases and the J segment 3 bases; nucleotides outside the gene matches: 4. Germline-derived CDR1 and CDR2 are ENHRY and SYGVKD. The CDR3 nucleotides are TGTGCCATCAGCCTGACAGGGGGCGACACCGGGGAGCTGTTTTTT. This encodes CAISLTGGDTGELFF.

This clonotype occurred many times. This may stem from a read error, because a much larger clone lies one nucleotide away. The gene calls are TRBV7-9 and TRBJ2-7, with no clear D. The V and J ends lost 6 bases and 2 bases respectively, with 5 bases between them. CDR1 is SEHNR and CDR2 is FQNEAQ in the germline V gene (reference sequence). CDR3 length: 11 amino acids. The CDR3 region has the DNA TGTGCCAGCAGTTCCGCCTACGAGCAGTACTTC. It encodes CASSSAYEQYF. The complete variable domain, with remaining parts taken from reference TRBV7-9 and TRBJ2-7, reads DTGVSQNPRHKITKRGQNVTFRCDPISEHNRLYWYRQTLGQGPEFLTYFQNEAQLEKSRLLSDRFSAERPKGSFSTLEIQRTEQGDSAMYLCASSSAYEQYFGPGTRLTVT.

In the case of this clonotype: An end of the junction differs from the germline gene, which may be a read error. The V gene is TRBV12-3 or TRBV12-4, the J gene TRBJ1-1, with TRBD1 as a possible D gene (5 bases). The CDR3 length is 14 residues. The CDR3 nucleotides are TGTACCAGCAGTCCCCAGGGCACGAACACTGAAGCTTTCTTT. Its translation is CTSSPQGTNTEAFF.

The chain has TRBV7-9 and TRBJ1-4; D not resolved. CDR3 length: 15 residues. Trimming shortened V by 1 base and J by 5 bases, and 11 bases separated the two germline ends. Germline CDR1 and CDR2: SEHNR and FQNEAQ (reference sequence). For the CDR3, the DNA is TGTGCCAGCAGCTTAGTGCAGACCTTAAATGAAAAACTGTTTTTT. It translates to CASSLVQTLNEKLFF.

This clonotype was detected ten times or more. The V and J genes are TRBV18 and TRBJ1-1; possibly TRBD1 for D (5 bases). Germline V gene lookup returns CDR1 KGHSH and CDR2 LQKENI. There are 16 residues in the CDR3. V lost 3 bases, J lost 1 base, and 15 bases lay in between. The CDR3 DNA reads as TGTGCCAGCTCACCCAGAATGTGGGGCCAGAACACTGAAGCTTTCTTT. It encodes CASSPRMWGQNTEAFF.